This TCR beta chain was sequenced during a study of blood T cell repertoires in COVID-19. Generated by immunoSEQ multiplex PCR, the TCRdb table keeps only in-frame clones and is missing some. The sample shows around 480,000 clones, about 85% of them seen only once. V lost 0 bases to trimming and J lost 5 bases, with 13 bases between them. This CDR3 comprises 15 residues. Germline values: CDR1 LGHDT, CDR2 YNNKEL (reference sequence). This TCR was sampled from a woman aged 18 to 35 who had recovered from COVID-19. V gene TRBV3-1 (or the pseudogene TRBV3-2) combines with J gene TRBJ1-2, with unresolved D. The sequenced material came from PBMCs or T cells enriched from blood (not recorded which). DNA for the CDR3: TGTGCCAGCAGCCAAGATTTTGCAGGATCTTATGGCTACACCTTC. Translation: CASSQDFAGSYGYTF.